This is a list of T cell receptor beta chains from one sample in a study of early T cells in non-severe SARS-CoV-2 infection. TCRdb processed the 5' RACE reads anew with MiXCR; each CDR3 protein has one entry. The sample has 70,000 to 95,000 distinct CDR3 sequences, around 15% seen once. Specimen: whole blood. The receptors were gathered from an adult who was a healthcare worker with PCR-confirmed SARS-CoV-2 infection or an uninfected control (not recorded which). CDR3s include the opening cysteine and the closing phenylalanine or tryptophan. The order of the fields is V gene, clone size, D gene, J gene, CDR3 protein, CDR3 DNA. The D gene is left open where the match is weak. The size of a clone is reported for some rows only, either as once, few or many, or as a class for expanded clones.

>TRBV12-3/TRBV12-4|few|TRBD1|TRBJ1-2
CASSYGQGVNGYTF
TGTGCCAGCAGTTATGGACAGGGGGTTAATGGCTACACCTTC
>TRBV7-9|NA|TRBD1|TRBJ2-1
CASSLGTGISNEQFF
TGTGCCAGCAGCTTAGGGACAGGAATATCGAATGAGCAGTTCTTC
>TRBV27|few|NA|TRBJ1-1
CASSYTGMNTEAFF
TGTGCCAGCAGTTATACAGGGATGAACACTGAAGCTTTCTTT
>TRBV4-2|few|TRBD2|TRBJ2-1
CASSQSSGGPSYNEQFF
TGTGCCAGCAGCCAAAGCAGCGGGGGGCCTTCCTACAATGAGCAGTTCTTC
>TRBV3-1|many|TRBD1|TRBJ2-1
CASSQPPGTGAYNEQFF
TGTGCCAGCAGCCAACCTCCGGGGACAGGGGCCTACAATGAGCAGTTCTTC
>TRBV30|NA|NA|TRBJ2-1
CAGSYGGVREQFF
TGTGCCGGGTCTTACGGGGGAGTCCGCGAGCAGTTCTTC
>TRBV7-3|few|NA|TRBJ2-1
CASSLTGRGNYNEQFF
TGTGCCAGCAGCTTAACGGGTCGCGGGAACTACAATGAGCAGTTCTTC
>TRBV7-8|few|NA|TRBJ2-3
CASSLAPGYDTQYF
TGTGCCAGCAGCTTAGCCCCTGGGTACGATACGCAGTATTTT
>TRBV30|NA|NA|TRBJ1-1
CAWSGEVINTEAFF
TGTGCCTGGAGTGGGGAGGTGATCAACACTGAAGCTTTCTTT
>TRBV7-9|NA|TRBD1|TRBJ2-3
CASSSEMQGEYTDTQYF
TGTGCCAGCAGCTCCGAGATGCAGGGGGAATACACAGATACGCAGTATTTT
>TRBV6-2/TRBV6-3|NA|TRBD2|TRBJ2-1
CASSYRLAGGRLSGEQFF
TGTGCCAGCAGTTACCGGCTAGCGGGGGGCCGCCTTTCGGGTGAGCAGTTCTTC
>TRBV20-1|many|TRBD2|TRBJ2-3
CSAVRLAGSATDTQYF
TGCAGTGCGGTAAGACTAGCGGGGTCGGCCACAGATACGCAGTATTTT
>TRBV20-1|NA|NA|TRBJ1-5
CSAREVGRRGNQPQHF
TGCAGTGCTAGAGAGGTGGGCAGAAGAGGCAATCAGCCCCAGCATTTT
>TRBV28|NA|NA|TRBJ1-5
CASTVMGSNQPQHF
TGTGCCAGCACGGTAATGGGAAGCAATCAGCCCCAGCATTTT
>TRBV5-8|NA|TRBD1|TRBJ1-6
CASSSGTASSYNSPLHF
TGTGCCAGCAGCTCGGGGACAGCCAGCTCCTATAATTCACCCCTCCACTTT
>TRBV9|few|NA|TRBJ2-1
CASSVAQGFSYNEQFF
TGTGCCAGCAGCGTAGCTCAGGGCTTCTCCTACAATGAGCAGTTCTTC
>TRBV7-2|NA|TRBD2|TRBJ2-2
CASSPYWTSGGAGTGELFF
TGTGCCAGCAGCCCTTATTGGACTAGCGGGGGGGCGGGCACCGGGGAGCTGTTTTTT
>TRBV12-3/TRBV12-4|many|NA|TRBJ1-6
CASSLAKDSPLHF
TGTGCCAGCAGTTTAGCGAAGGATTCACCCCTCCACTTT
>TRBV2|NA|TRBD1|TRBJ1-1
CASNLDRDYTEAFF
TGTGCCAGCAACTTGGACAGGGACTACACTGAAGCTTTCTTT
>TRBV12-3/TRBV12-4|NA|NA|TRBJ2-5
CASSFTETQYF
TGTGCCAGCAGTTTTACGGAGACCCAGTACTTC
>TRBV6-5|many|TRBD1|TRBJ1-6
CASSRTGGSSPLHF
TGTGCCAGCAGTCGGACAGGGGGCAGCTCACCCCTCCACTTT
>TRBV12-5|NA|TRBD1|TRBJ2-2
CASGEPGQGSGELFF
TGTGCTAGTGGTGAACCGGGACAGGGGTCCGGGGAGCTGTTTTTT
>TRBV2|NA|NA|TRBJ2-3
CASTHSGLTDTQYF
TGTGCCAGCACACACTCTGGACTCACAGATACGCAGTATTTT
>TRBV11-3|few|TRBD1|TRBJ2-1
CASSRRTSGQYNEQFF
TGTGCCAGCAGCCGTAGAACCTCGGGACAGTACAATGAGCAGTTCTTC
>TRBV5-4|many|NA|TRBJ1-4
CASSLGPLTLTNEKLFF
TGTGCCAGCAGCTTGGGGCCATTAACCCTAACTAATGAAAAACTGTTTTTT
>TRBV29-1|few|TRBD1|TRBJ2-5
CSVETGKGETQYF
TGCAGCGTTGAGACAGGGAAGGGAGAGACCCAGTACTTC
>TRBV29-1|NA|NA|TRBJ2-3
CSVDVLDTQYF
TGCAGCGTTGATGTTCTGGATACGCAGTATTTT
>TRBV7-2|many|NA|TRBJ1-1
CASSLVGVYGANTEAFF
TGTGCCAGCAGCTTAGTTGGGGTTTACGGCGCGAACACTGAAGCTTTCTTT
>TRBV27|few|NA|TRBJ2-3
CASSFGRLVGTQYF
TGTGCCAGCAGTTTTGGCCGCCTCGTGGGTACGCAGTATTTT
>TRBV2|few|NA|TRBJ1-5
CASSEYWQSVSNQPQHF
TGTGCCAGCAGTGAGTACTGGCAGAGCGTAAGCAATCAGCCCCAGCATTTT
>TRBV6-5|NA|NA|TRBJ1-2
CASSYESDYGYTF
TGTGCCAGCAGTTACGAATCGGACTATGGCTACACCTTC
>TRBV6-6|NA|NA|TRBJ2-1
CASSSAGNNEQFF
TGTGCCAGCAGTTCGGCAGGGAACAATGAGCAGTTCTTC
>TRBV9|NA|NA|TRBJ2-5
CASSVDRGSEETQYF
TGTGCCAGCAGCGTAGATAGGGGCTCAGAAGAGACCCAGTACTTC
>TRBV29-1|few|TRBD2|TRBJ2-1
CSVVGLAGDRGNYNEQFF
TGCAGCGTTGTGGGACTAGCGGGGGACCGTGGTAACTACAATGAGCAGTTCTTC
>TRBV24-1|many|TRBD1|TRBJ2-2
CATSDSQGAAGELFF
TGTGCCACCAGTGATTCGCAGGGGGCTGCCGGGGAGCTGTTTTTT
>TRBV12-3/TRBV12-4|few|NA|TRBJ1-2
CASSLAGAAYGYTF
TGTGCCAGCAGTTTAGCTGGGGCAGCCTATGGCTACACCTTC
>TRBV10-2|many|NA|TRBJ1-2
CASSEPASGYTF
TGCGCCAGCAGTGAGCCGGCGTCGGGCTACACCTTC
>TRBV30|few|TRBD1|TRBJ1-1
CAWSWRDRGRGNTEAFF
TGTGCCTGGAGTTGGAGGGACAGGGGCAGGGGGAACACTGAAGCTTTCTTT
>TRBV6-2/TRBV6-3|NA|NA|TRBJ1-3
CASRKGGGPSGNTIYF
TGTGCCAGCAGAAAAGGCGGAGGGCCTTCTGGAAACACCATATATTTT
>TRBV4-1|NA|TRBD1|TRBJ1-2
CASSQPGQNFYGYTF
TGCGCCAGCAGCCAACCGGGACAGAATTTCTATGGCTACACCTTC
>TRBV3-1|many|NA|TRBJ2-5
CASSFPGVLQETQYF
TGTGCCAGCAGCTTCCCCGGAGTCCTCCAAGAGACCCAGTACTTC
>TRBV4-1|NA|TRBD1|TRBJ1-1
CASSKGQGPNTEAFF
TGCGCCAGCAGCAAAGGACAGGGCCCGAACACTGAAGCTTTCTTT
>TRBV6-1|few|NA|TRBJ1-1
CASSEAWGSTEAFF
TGTGCCAGCAGTGAAGCTTGGGGAAGCACTGAAGCTTTCTTT
>TRBV6-2/TRBV6-3|NA|TRBD1|TRBJ1-5
CASRLDRTNQPQHF
TGTGCCAGCAGACTGGACAGGACCAATCAGCCCCAGCATTTT
>TRBV29-1|NA|NA|TRBJ1-3
CSVGKDPGNTIYF
TGCAGCGTTGGTAAGGATCCTGGAAACACCATATATTTT